This TCR beta chain was sequenced for a study of blood T cell repertoires in COVID-19. Only in-frame clones appear in the TCRdb table, and some are missing; sequencing was by immunoSEQ multiplex PCR. The sample carries 65,000 to 85,000 clones, around 89% recorded once. Germline CDR1 and CDR2: SGHDT and YYEEEE. The ends lost 6 bases at V and 0 bases at J; junction bases unmatched: 13. The CDR3 covers 19 residues. The chain couples TRBV5-6 to TRBJ2-1; 12 nucleotides match TRBD2. The source of this sequence is a man in his fifties or sixties with acute or convalescent COVID-19. Sample: peripheral blood. The CDR3 reads CASTSQALAGGGSYNEQFF. In DNA form, the CDR3 reads TGTGCCAGCACATCTCAAGCTCTAGCGGGAGGGGGCTCCTACAATGAGCAGTTCTTC.